This T cell receptor beta chain appears in the sequencing data of a study of vaccination and CD4 T cells after COVID-19. Study-wide background: The BNT162b2 or mRNA-1273 vaccine was given to participants in two doses.

Treatment noted: approximately 9-day PBMC culture with coronavirus spike peptide pools or control peptides (ViraFEST assay). This clonotype came up once. Its antigen is undetermined. Germline values: CDR1 MNHEY, CDR2 SVGEGT. Trimming cost V 6 bases and J 4 bases; bases outside gene matches: 15. This CDR3 region has 16 residues. Cultured CD4+ T cells had their DNA profiled by the Oncomine TCR Beta short-read assay. It was from cultured CD4+ T cells that genomic DNA was extracted. TCRdb analysed the PCR reads with MiXCR anew, one entry per CDR3 protein. The sample lists over 8,500 distinct CDR3 sequences, 65% to 70% occurring once. Regarding the study as a whole: Spike mono-reactivity was evident in 304 of the 307 vaccine-specific clones derived from convalescent patients.

The source is a human donor who had recovered from COVID-19. The chain recombines TRBV6-2 or TRBV6-3 with TRBJ2-7; TRBD2 agrees at 7 bases. Specimen: CD4+ T cells from blood, cultured in vitro, collected before SARS-CoV-2 vaccination. Written as DNA, the CDR3 is TGTGCCAGCAGCCGCCCCACCCCGACTAGCAGGTACGAGCAGTACTTC. Protein sequence: CASSRPTPTSRYEQYF.